This T cell receptor (beta chain) was recorded in a study of technical replicates of blood from a few donors. Assay: immunoSEQ multiplex PCR; the TCRdb copy retains only in-frame clones and omits some. This table holds around 90,000 clones, about 93% found once. The TCR comes from a human donor in good health. The sample taken for sequencing was T cells isolated from PBMCs.

This CDR3 is CASSGRDTYQPQHF. The DNA for the CDR3 is TGTGCCAGCAGCGGCAGGGACACTTATCAGCCCCAGCATTTT. The rearrangement links TRBV7-9 to TRBJ1-5; D possibly corresponds to TRBD1 (6 bases). Trimming removed 5 bases from V and 5 bases from J, with 13 bases in between. Germline loops: CDR1 SEHNR, CDR2 FQNEAQ (reference sequence). This CDR3 spans 14 amino acids.